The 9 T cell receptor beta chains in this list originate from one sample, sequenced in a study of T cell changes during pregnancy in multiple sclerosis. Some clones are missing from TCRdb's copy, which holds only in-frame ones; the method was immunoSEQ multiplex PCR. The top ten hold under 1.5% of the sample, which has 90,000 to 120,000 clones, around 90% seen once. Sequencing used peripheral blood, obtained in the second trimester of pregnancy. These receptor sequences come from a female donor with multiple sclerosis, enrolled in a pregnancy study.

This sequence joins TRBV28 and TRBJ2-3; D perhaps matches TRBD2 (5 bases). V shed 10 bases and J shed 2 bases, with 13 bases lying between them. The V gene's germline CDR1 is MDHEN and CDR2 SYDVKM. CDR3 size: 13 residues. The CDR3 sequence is CATLRGDTDTQYF. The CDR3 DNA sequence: TGTGCCACCCTTCGGGGAGACACAGATACGCAGTATTTT.

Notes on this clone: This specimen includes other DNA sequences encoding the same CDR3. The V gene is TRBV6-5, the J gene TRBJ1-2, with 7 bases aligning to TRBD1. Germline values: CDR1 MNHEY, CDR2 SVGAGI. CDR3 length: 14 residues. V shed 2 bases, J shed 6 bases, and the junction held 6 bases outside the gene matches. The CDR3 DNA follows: TGTGCCAGCAGTTACAGGGGGCCCCGGGATGGCTACACCTTC. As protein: CASSYRGPRDGYTF.

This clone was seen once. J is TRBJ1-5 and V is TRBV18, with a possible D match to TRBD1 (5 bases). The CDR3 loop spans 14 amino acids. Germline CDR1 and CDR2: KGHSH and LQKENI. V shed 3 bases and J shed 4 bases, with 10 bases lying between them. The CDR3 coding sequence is TGTGCCAGCTCACCGCAGGGAGGTAATCAGCCCCAGCATTTT. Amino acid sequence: CASSPQGGNQPQHF.

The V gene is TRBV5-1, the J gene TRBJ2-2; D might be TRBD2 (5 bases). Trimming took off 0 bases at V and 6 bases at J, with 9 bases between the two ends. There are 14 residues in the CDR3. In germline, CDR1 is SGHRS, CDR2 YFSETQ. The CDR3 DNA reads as TGCGCCAGCAGCTTGGCCTCGGACTCCGGGGAGCTGTTTTTT. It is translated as CASSLASDSGELFF. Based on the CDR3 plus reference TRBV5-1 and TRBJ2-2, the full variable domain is KAGVTQTPRYLIKTRGQQVTLSCSPISGHRSVSWYQQTPGQGLQFLFEYFSETQRNKGNFPGRFSGRQFSNSRSEMNVSTLELGDSALYLCASSLASDSGELFFGEGSRLTVL.

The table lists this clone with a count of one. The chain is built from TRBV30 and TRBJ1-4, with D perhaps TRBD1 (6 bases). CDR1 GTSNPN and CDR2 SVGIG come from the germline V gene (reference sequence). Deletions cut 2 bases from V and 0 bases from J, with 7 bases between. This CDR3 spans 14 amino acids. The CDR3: CAWSSGATNEKLFF. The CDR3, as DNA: TGTGCCTGGAGTTCAGGGGCAACTAATGAAAAACTGTTTTTT.

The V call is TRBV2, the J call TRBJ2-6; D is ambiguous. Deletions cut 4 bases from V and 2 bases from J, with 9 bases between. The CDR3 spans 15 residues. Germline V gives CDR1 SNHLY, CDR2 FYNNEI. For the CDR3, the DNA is TGTGCCAGCAGTGGGGCAAAGCCTGGGGCCAACGTCCTGACTTTC. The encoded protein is CASSGAKPGANVLTF.

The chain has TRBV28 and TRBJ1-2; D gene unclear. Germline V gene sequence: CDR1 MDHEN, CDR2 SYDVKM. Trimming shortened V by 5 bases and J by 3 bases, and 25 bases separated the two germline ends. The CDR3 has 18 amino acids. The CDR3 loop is CASSPSLRTATGDYGYTF. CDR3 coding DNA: TGTGCCAGCAGTCCATCCCTCCGAACGGCCACGGGTGACTATGGCTACACCTTC.

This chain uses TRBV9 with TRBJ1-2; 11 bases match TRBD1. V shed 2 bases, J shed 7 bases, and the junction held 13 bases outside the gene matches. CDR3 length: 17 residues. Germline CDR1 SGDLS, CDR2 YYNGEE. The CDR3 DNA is TGTGCCAGCAGCGTGGGCGACGCGGACAGGGGGCTGTCTGGCTACACCTTC. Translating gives CASSVGDADRGLSGYTF.

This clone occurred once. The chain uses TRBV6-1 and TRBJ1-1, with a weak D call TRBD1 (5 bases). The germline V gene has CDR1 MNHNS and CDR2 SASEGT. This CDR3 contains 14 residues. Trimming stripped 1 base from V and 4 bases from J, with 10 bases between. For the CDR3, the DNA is TGTGCCAGCAGTGAAGACAGGTTAAGCACTGAAGCTTTCTTT. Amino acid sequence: CASSEDRLSTEAFF.